This T cell receptor beta chain was profiled in a study of PD-1 blockade in classical Hodgkin lymphoma. The sample's time point: newly diagnosed, previously untreated cHL patient sample. Magnetic negative selection was used to purify CD4+ T cells from thawed PBMCs. Peripheral samples used as comparators were newly diagnosed, untreated classical Hodgkin lymphoma PBMCs. Trimming at V came to 4 bases and at J to 5 bases, leaving 4 bases not matched to a gene. CDR3 length: 13 residues. Germline V CDR1 and CDR2: SQVTM, ANQGSEA. The protocol was immunoSEQ multiplex PCR, while the TCRdb copy is restricted to in-frame clones and leaves out a portion. The sample contains 15,000 to 25,000 clones, approximately 83% of which appear only once. In the case of this clone: Its antigen is unidentified.

General observations from the study: At baseline, newly diagnosed patients reportedly showed less TCR diversity than healthy donors.

Sequenced input: CD4+ T cells from blood. The chain combines TRBV29-1 with TRBJ2-2; TRBD2 matches 7 bases. The receptor was isolated from a human donor with classical Hodgkin lymphoma. The chain's CDR3 is CSVVREGTGELFF. CDR3 DNA: TGCAGCGTTGTCAGGGAGGGGACCGGGGAGCTGTTTTTT.